This T cell receptor (beta chain) was identified in a study of human T cells and chemical hapten exposure. TCRdb redid the calling of the RACE reads with MiXCR, one entry per CDR3 protein. The sample contains roughly 90,000 distinct CDR3 sequences, approximately 11% of which appear only once. This clonotype was seen ten or more times. Time point defined: patch test 3, about 24 weeks after DPC sensitization. Treatment of the sample: therapeutic diphenylcyclopropenone sensitization with weekly scalp DPC. Sequenced material: whole blood, taken in connection with sensitization to the hapten diphenylcyclopropenone (DPC). The receptor comes from a woman aged 25 to 39 with alopecia areata. Some clones in this sample may be carry-over from other donors' samples.

The DNA for the CDR3 is TGCAGCGTGGGGACAGGGGGCTTATCCTACAATGAGCAGTTCTTC. Translating it yields CSVGTGGLSYNEQFF. The V call is TRBV29-1, the J call TRBJ2-1; 12 bases map to TRBD1. The CDR3 runs to 15 residues. The V gene's germline CDR1 is SQVTM and CDR2 ANQGSEA. V dropped 6 bases and J dropped 1; count of bases not matched to a gene: 4.